This is a list of T cell receptor beta chains from one sample in a study of cytomegalovirus exposure and HLA in healthy donors. The method was immunoSEQ multiplex PCR; TCRdb's version includes in-frame clones alone and lacks a portion of them. The profile covers under 200,000 clones, with 62% appearing a single time and about 3.2% taken by the ten largest. Source material: PBMCs. The receptors derive from a middle-aged man in good health and CMV-seronegative. Both conserved end residues are part of each CDR3. D genes are given only for firm matches. Size tells how often a clone was seen (once, few, many) or the class of an expanded clone, and some rows leave it out.

v_gene	j_gene	d_gene	abundance	CDR3nt	CDR3aa
TRBV5-6	TRBJ1-4	TRBD1	.	TGTGCCAGCAGCTTGGGACAGGGGGGCGAAAAACTGTTTTTT	CASSLGQGGEKLFF
TRBV19	TRBJ1-1	TRBD1	.	TGTGCCAGTAGTCTGACGGGACAGCTGATGAACACTGAAGCTTTCTTT	CASSLTGQLMNTEAFF
TRBV7-9	TRBJ2-6	.	.	TGTGCCAGCAGCTGGAGGGCAGGGCCCGGGGCCAACGTCCTGACCTTC	CASSWRAGPGANVLTF
TRBV19	TRBJ1-4	.	once	TGTGCCAGTAGTCCCCGGAGCGGTAATGAAAAACTGTTTTTT	CASSPRSGNEKLFF
TRBV6-6	TRBJ1-4	.	.	TGTGCCAGCACCCAGGGTTCATCTTGGGGTGAAAAACTGTTTTTT	CASTQGSSWGEKLFF
TRBV7-2	TRBJ2-1	TRBD2	.	TGTGCCAGCAGCTTAGTGTTCGCGGGAGCATCAAACAATGAGCAGTTCTTC	CASSLVFAGASNNEQFF
TRBV15	TRBJ1-2	.	.	TGTGCCACCAGCAGGCTCCAGGGGAGCGACTATGGCTACACCTTC	CATSRLQGSDYGYTF
TRBV30	TRBJ1-5	TRBD1	once	TGTGCCTGGAGTGCGGGGCACGGGACAGGCAATCAGCCCCAGCATTTT	CAWSAGHGTGNQPQHF
TRBV7-9	TRBJ2-3	.	once	TGTGCCAGCAACTCGTGGCGGGGCACAGATACGCAGTATTTT	CASNSWRGTDTQYF
TRBV19	TRBJ1-2	TRBD1	few	TGTGCCAGTAGTTGGACAGGGAACCGCTATGGCTACACCTTC	CASSWTGNRYGYTF
TRBV2	TRBJ2-7	TRBD1	.	TGTGCCAGCACCATGACAGGGCTGGACGAGCAGTACTTC	CASTMTGLDEQYF
TRBV9	TRBJ1-2	.	.	TGTGCCAGCAGCGTAGGACGAGGGCTCGGTGGCTACACCTTC	CASSVGRGLGGYTF
TRBV9	TRBJ2-3	.	.	TGTGCCAGCAGCGTAGACGGAGGGGCCCCCACAGATACGCAGTATTTT	CASSVDGGAPTDTQYF
TRBV7-9	TRBJ1-6	TRBD1	.	TGTGCCAGCAGCTTAGGGCAGGGGGATAATTCACCCCTCCACTTT	CASSLGQGDNSPLHF
TRBV2	TRBJ1-6	TRBD1	few	TGTGCCAGCAGGGGGACAGGCTCCTATAATTCACCCCTCCACTTT	CASRGTGSYNSPLHF
TRBV19	TRBJ2-7	TRBD2	.	TGTGCCAGTAGTATGGCGGCTAGCGGGGTCTACGAGCAGTACTTC	CASSMAASGVYEQYF
TRBV6-6	TRBJ2-7	TRBD2	.	TGTGCCAGCAGTCAACTAGCGGGACTAAGCGAGCAGTACTTC	CASSQLAGLSEQYF
TRBV19	TRBJ1-6	.	.	TGTGCCAGTAGGGCAGACGGCGGGGATTCACCCCTCCACTTT	CASRADGGDSPLHF